Listed below are T cell receptor beta chains from one sample, sequenced in a study of brain metastases from non-small cell lung cancer. Produced via immunoSEQ multiplex PCR; TCRdb's table is partial and in-frame only. The sample contains 2,500 to 3,500 clones, 75% to 85% of which appear only once. Sequenced: primary lung tumor tissue. The receptors derive from a donor aged 40 or over with non-small cell lung cancer. Each CDR3 is given with its conserved first and last residue.

v_call	j_call	cdr3_aa
TRBV9	TRBJ2-1	CASSPQVAGDEQFF
TRBV12-3/TRBV12-4	TRBJ2-1	CANSLAEGNEQFF
TRBV30	TRBJ2-3	CAWSVWQGGTDTQYF
TRBV27	TRBJ2-2	CASRPQTVSGELFF
TRBV5-1	TRBJ2-1	CASSPGLENEQFF
TRBV11-3	TRBJ2-7	CASSFDMNREQYF
TRBV18	TRBJ1-4	CASSPPYRVEKLFF
TRBV3-1/TRBV3-2	TRBJ2-1	CASLDSTTNNEQFF
TRBV5-6	TRBJ2-1	CASSWDRRGSYNEQFF
TRBV18	TRBJ2-5	CASSPETMRETQYF
TRBV3-1/TRBV3-2	TRBJ2-7	CASSRLVYEQYF
TRBV14	TRBJ2-1	CASSRFEGRNEQFF
TRBV28	TRBJ2-5	CASRSALQETQYF
TRBV3-1/TRBV3-2	TRBJ2-7	CASSLVAGSYEQYF
TRBV13	TRBJ2-7	CASSSGTVNYEQYF
TRBV28	TRBJ2-5	CASSPRGGAKTQYF
TRBV6-5	TRBJ2-2	CATRQGMLDTGELFF
TRBV5-1	TRBJ2-7	CASSLAGGKSEQYF
TRBV2	TRBJ2-7	CASSEGYEQYF
TRBV5-8	TRBJ1-1	CASSPLRRGNTEAFF
TRBV5-4	TRBJ1-2	CASSFDVGYGYTF
TRBV11-3	TRBJ2-1	CASGDEQFF
TRBV12-3/TRBV12-4	TRBJ1-1	CASSLQENTEAFF
TRBV5-1	TRBJ1-1	CASSLDGPGRDTEAFF
TRBV30	TRBJ1-1	CACKQDYTEAFF
TRBV7-2	TRBJ2-1	CASSLSRLLAGGSNEQFF
TRBV7-2	TRBJ1-5	CASSPGTARNQPQHF
TRBV3-1/TRBV3-2	TRBJ2-1	CASKEEGGPYNEQFF
TRBV5-6	TRBJ2-7	CASSYIRGQGYDEQYF
TRBV6-5	TRBJ1-2	CASSRSGTTYGYTF
TRBV5-1	TRBJ2-1	CASSLQATGMGEQFF
TRBV5-6	TRBJ1-2	CASTSLLDRGRIDYGYTF
TRBV19	TRBJ1-1	CASSIGGVINIEAFF
TRBV12-3/TRBV12-4	TRBJ1-2	CASSPGYGYTF
TRBV3-1/TRBV3-2	TRBJ1-5	CASSQVLDQPQHF